The 4 T cell receptor beta chains below were found in one sample sequenced in a study of blood T cell repertoires in COVID-19. The repertoire was sequenced with immunoSEQ multiplex PCR; TCRdb's copy has only in-frame clones and lacks some. This repertoire shows 150,000 or so clones, 86% found once; its top ten account for approximately 7%. Sequencing was performed on peripheral blood. These receptors originate from a man aged 45 to 65 with active or convalescent COVID-19.

The chain uses TRBV10-2 and TRBJ1-1; D is possibly TRBD1 (5 bases). The V end was cut by 5 bases, the J end by 2 bases, with 9 bases between. Germline loops: CDR1 WSHSY, CDR2 SAAADI. The CDR3 is 13 residues long. The CDR3 DNA reads as TGCGCCAGCAGTCAGGGTCAAAACACTGAAGCTTTCTTT. Protein product: CASSQGQNTEAFF.

The gene calls are TRBV10-3 and TRBJ2-3; 7 bases fit TRBD2. The germline V gene has CDR1 ENHRY and CDR2 SYGVKD. The trim removed 8 bases at V and 4 bases at J, leaving 9 bases unmatched. This CDR3 is built from 14 residues. CDR3 sequence reads: CAIAAALAADTQYF. The DNA of the CDR3 is TGTGCCATCGCAGCGGCCCTAGCGGCAGATACGCAGTATTTT.

The V gene is TRBV5-4, the J gene TRBJ2-3; a weak D match, TRBD1 (6 bases). V dropped 3 bases and J dropped 3 bases, with 14 bases sitting between them. Germline CDR1 SGHNT, CDR2 YYREEE (reference sequence). The CDR3 sequence is 15 residues long. CDR3 sequence reads: CASSSDPGATDTQYF. CDR3 sequence (DNA): TGTGCCAGCAGCTCCGACCCAGGGGCAACAGATACGCAGTATTTT.

The chain recombines TRBV3-1 (or the pseudogene TRBV3-2) with TRBJ2-7, with 9 bases that match TRBD2. J gave up 7 bases and V 1 base, and 8 bases lay outside the gene matches. There are 15 residues in the CDR3. Germline V CDR1 and CDR2: LGHDT, YNNKEL (reference sequence). CDR3 protein: CASSQGWGLAGEQYF. DNA for the CDR3: TGTGCCAGCAGCCAAGGGTGGGGACTAGCTGGGGAGCAGTACTTC.